This T cell receptor (beta chain) was sequenced for a study of blood T cell repertoires in COVID-19. In the authors' workflow: Quantification of nucleated cells was approximated via reference gene primer amplification. Assay: immunoSEQ multiplex PCR; the TCRdb copy retains only in-frame clones and omits some. D and trimming come from the DNA, and the V and J calls and clone size come from that table. The data hold 75,000 to 95,000 clones, with 70% to 90% observed a single time. Recruited during active infection, patients (from Seattle) were subsequently followed longitudinally. Germline loops: CDR1 LNHDA, CDR2 SQIVND (reference sequence). J was trimmed by 11 bases and V by 2 bases; bases with no gene match: 6. There are 14 residues in the CDR3.

The sample taken for sequencing was peripheral blood. This TCR derives from a woman aged 55-70 years with COVID-19, enrolled during active disease. V gene TRBV19 combines with J gene TRBJ2-1; 10 bases are shared with TRBD2. The CDR3 is CASSILAGDQKQFF. For the CDR3, the DNA is TGTGCCAGTAGTATACTAGCGGGAGACCAGAAGCAGTTCTTC.